The 24 T cell receptor beta chains below come from one sample, sequenced in a study of T cells in Graves' hyperthyroidism and ophthalmopathy. RNA transcripts yielded amplified TCR beta CDR3 regions. The study used the HTBI primer set for a first-round RT-PCR of the TCR CDR3. TCRdb called the multiplex PCR reads again in MiXCR, with one record for every CDR3 protein. The sample records around 240,000 distinct CDR3 sequences, more than 14% being singletons. The sample comprised blood. The source of these receptors is a woman aged 40 to 55 with Graves' hyperthyroidism that later progressed to Graves' ophthalmopathy.

This clonotype was seen many times. The gene calls are TRBV6-6 and TRBJ2-2, with a tentative D call TRBD1 (6 bases). V was trimmed by 2 bases and J by 6 bases, leaving 10 bases between them. Germline V CDR1 and CDR2: MNHNY, SVGAGI (reference sequence). CDR3 size: 14 residues. CDR3 sequence reads: CASSYGGRSGELFF. The CDR3 nucleotides are TGTGCCAGCAGTTACGGGGGCAGGTCCGGGGAGCTGTTTTTT.

V and J are TRBV9 and TRBJ1-4; TRBD1 matches 7 bases. Germline trimming cut 3 bases from V and 7 bases from J; bases unmatched to any gene: 12. Per germline, CDR1 SGDLS and CDR2 YYNGEE. This CDR3 has 16 amino acids. CDR3 loop: CASSGVEGASGEKLFF. The CDR3 coding sequence is TGTGCCAGCAGCGGAGTTGAGGGGGCCTCCGGTGAAAAACTGTTTTTT.

This clonotype was detected a few times. The chain links TRBV20-1 to TRBJ1-3; 7 bases fit TRBD1. Germline trimming cut 2 bases from V and 0 bases from J; bases unmatched to any gene: 7. The CDR3 has 16 residues. Germline V gene sequence: CDR1 DFQATT, CDR2 SNEGSKA (reference sequence). CDR3 DNA: TGCAGTGCTAGATCACAGGGGCCCGACTCTGGAAACACCATATATTTT. As protein: CSARSQGPDSGNTIYF.

This clonotype was counted ten times or more. The chain links TRBV24-1 to TRBJ2-5; TRBD1 might be the D (5 bases). Trimming cost V 0 bases and J 2 bases, with 12 bases left between them. The CDR3 extends over 16 amino acids. Germline CDR1 reads KGHDR; CDR2 reads SFDVKD. The CDR3 bases are TGTGCCACCAGTGATTTGCGGCAGGGTGGTCAAGAGACCCAGTACTTC. Its translation: CATSDLRQGGQETQYF.

This rearrangement joins TRBV4-2 to TRBJ2-2, with a possible D match to TRBD2 (6 bases). Trimming stripped 4 bases from V and 6 bases from J, with 18 bases between. The CDR3 loop spans 16 amino acids. Germline-derived CDR1 and CDR2 are LGHNA and YNFKEQ. The CDR3 nucleotides are TGTGCCAGCAGCCTTCTAGCCGGGAGTTGGTCCGGGGAGCTGTTTTTT. This encodes CASSLLAGSWSGELFF.

In this sample, this clonotype is medium-sized. The rearrangement joins TRBV28 to TRBJ1-2, with D unclear. Trimming removed 4 bases from V and 3 bases from J, with 6 bases in between. Germline V gene sequence: CDR1 MDHEN, CDR2 SYDVKM. CDR3 size: 12 residues. The CDR3 loop reads CASSSVDYGYTF. CDR3 nucleotides: TGTGCCAGCAGTTCCGTAGACTATGGCTACACCTTC.

Many counts were recorded for this clonotype. The chain joins TRBV4-1 to TRBJ2-1, with 12 bases matching TRBD2. J was trimmed by 9 bases and V by 1 base; bases with no gene match: 16. Germline CDR1 reads MGHRA; CDR2 reads YSYEKL. This CDR3 comprises 19 residues. The CDR3 sequence is CASSQVVFSSGRAGVEQFF. The CDR3 DNA reads as TGCGCCAGCAGCCAAGTTGTTTTTTCTAGCGGGAGGGCCGGGGTTGAGCAGTTCTTC.

The rearrangement links TRBV12-3 or TRBV12-4 to TRBJ2-1, with TRBD2 matching 13 bases. The CDR3 extends over 20 amino acids. With 6 bases clipped from V and 9 bases from J, the junction kept 23 bases outside the gene matches. The CDR3 nucleotides are TGTGCCAGCAGCGGCCCCAGAATTTTAACTGGACTAGCGGGAGCCGCTGAGCAGTTCTTC. Translated, it gives CASSGPRILTGLAGAAEQFF.

Regarding this clonotype: This may arise from a read error, as a much more abundant clone is one base away. The chain is built from TRBV30 and TRBJ2-3; 11 nucleotides match TRBD2. This CDR3 region has 17 residues. The trim removed 1 base at V and 4 bases at J, leaving 10 bases unmatched. Germline V gene sequence: CDR1 GTSNPN, CDR2 SVGIG (reference sequence). The CDR3 loop is CAWSAQDSGRASDTQYF. The CDR3 coding sequence is TGTGCCTGGAGTGCGCAGGATAGCGGGAGGGCATCAGATACGCAGTATTTT.

This clonotype was counted ten times or more. This chain joins TRBV19 and TRBJ2-5; D is perhaps TRBD1 or TRBD2 (6 bases each). The V gene's germline CDR1 is LNHDA and CDR2 SQIVND (reference sequence). The CDR3 contains 15 residues. V was pared by 1 base and J by 8 bases, with 17 bases between. The CDR3 nucleotides read TGTGCCAGTAGTATAGGGTTATGGGGGGCCGACACCCAGTACTTC. Residues: CASSIGLWGADTQYF.

The CDR3, as DNA: TGTGCCAGCAGCATAGAGGTCTCTGGAAACACCATATATTTT. It encodes CASSIEVSGNTIYF. The J gene is TRBJ1-3, the V gene TRBV7-9, with no clear D. In germline, CDR1 is SEHNR, CDR2 FQNEAQ (reference sequence). The length of the CDR3 is 14 residues. The V end was cut by 5 bases, the J end by 0 bases, with 8 bases between.

This clonotype has ten or more counts. The J gene is TRBJ1-1, the V gene TRBV7-3; D may be TRBD1 (5 bases). V was pared by 3 bases and J by 5 bases, with 13 bases between. This CDR3 has 14 residues. Germline-derived CDR1 and CDR2 are SGHTA and FQGTGA. DNA of the CDR3: TGTGCCAGCAGCTTGAGGGGAAGAGGGACTGAAGCTTTCTTT. Translation gives CASSLRGRGTEAFF.

This clonotype was seen at least ten times. This chain joins TRBV2 and TRBJ1-1; 8 nucleotides agree with TRBD1. Germline loops: CDR1 SNHLY, CDR2 FYNNEI. V dropped 7 bases and J dropped 2; count of bases not matched to a gene: 3. CDR3 size: 13 residues. In DNA form, the CDR3 reads TGTGCCAGCATCGGGACAGGTAACACTGAAGCTTTCTTT. This sequence encodes CASIGTGNTEAFF.

As concerns this clonotype: A much more abundant neighbour one base away suggests this may be a read error. V gene TRBV29-1 combines with J gene TRBJ2-2; perhaps TRBD2 as D (6 bases). This CDR3 spans 14 amino acids. In germline, CDR1 is SQVTM, CDR2 ANQGSEA. V was pared by 6 bases and J by 7 bases, with 18 bases between. CDR3 in amino acids: CSVESRRVIGELFF. CDR3 nucleotide sequence: TGCAGCGTAGAAAGCCGGAGGGTGATCGGGGAGCTGTTTTTT.

This clonotype was counted many times. The chain recombines TRBV18 with TRBJ2-1, with 9 nucleotides matching TRBD2. Trimming removed 2 bases from V and 7 bases from J; junction bases left unmatched: 3. The CDR3 length is 14 residues. CDR1 and CDR2 (germline): KGHSH, LQKENI. CDR3 in amino acids: CASSPMAGGNEQFF. CDR3 coding DNA: TGTGCCAGCTCACCAATGGCGGGAGGGAATGAGCAGTTCTTC.

This clonotype was found many times. The V call is TRBV6-1, the J call TRBJ1-5, with 7 positions matching TRBD1. Germline CDR1 MNHNS, CDR2 SASEGT. V was pared by 4 bases and J by 0 bases, with 9 bases of the junction left unmatched. CDR3 length: 17 residues. The CDR3 region has the DNA TGTGCCAGCAGTGTCCGAAGGGACAGCATTAGCAATCAGCCCCAGCATTTT. Translating gives CASSVRRDSISNQPQHF.

This clonotype was counted ten times or more. Its ends do not fully match the called genes, so a read error is possible. The chain is built from TRBV6-1 and TRBJ1-2; D unresolved. CDR3 length: 13 amino acids. Germline V CDR1 and CDR2: MNHNS, SASEGT. The CDR3 reads CASSEAGNFGYTF. The CDR3 DNA sequence: TGTGCCAGCAGTGAGGCGGGGAACTTTGGCTACACCTTC.

This clonotype was picked up many times. The chain employs TRBV18 and TRBJ2-1; 10 bases map to TRBD2. Trimming removed 3 bases from V and 9 bases from J; junction bases left unmatched: 8. The CDR3 length is 15 residues. Germline CDR1 KGHSH, CDR2 LQKENI. In DNA, the CDR3 is TGTGCCAGCTCACCTCGGCTAGCGGGAGATAGTGAGCAGTTCTTC. Translation gives CASSPRLAGDSEQFF.

This clonotype occurred many times. The chain links TRBV27 to TRBJ2-5; no firm D call. Per germline, CDR1 MNHEY and CDR2 SMNVEV (reference sequence). Trimming left V 6 bases short and J 5 bases short, with 22 bases between. The CDR3 covers 16 residues. The CDR3, as DNA: TGTGCCAGCAGCCGGTCGCTCCCGCTGGGTCGGGAGACCCAGTACTTC. Translated: CASSRSLPLGRETQYF.

This clonotype was detected only a few times. The rearrangement uses TRBV20-1 and TRBJ2-3; tentative D call: TRBD2 (5 bases). This CDR3 region has 17 residues. From germline, CDR1 is DFQATT and CDR2 SNEGSKA (reference sequence). V lost 0 bases to trimming and J lost 0 bases, with 16 bases between them. The CDR3 sequence: CSARDVLSGFSTDTQYF. The DNA of the CDR3 is TGCAGTGCTAGAGATGTATTGAGCGGCTTTAGCACAGATACGCAGTATTTT.

Details on this clonotype: At one of its ends the junction is not consistent with the germline gene, which may arise from a read error. The V call is TRBV7-9, the J call TRBJ1-5, with D perhaps TRBD1 (6 bases). The CDR3 is 13 amino acids. Germline CDR1 SEHNR, CDR2 FQNEAQ (reference sequence). The CDR3 here is CVSSSQGNQPQHF. The CDR3 nucleotides read TGTGTCAGCAGCTCCCAGGGGAATCAGCCCCAGCATTTT.

J is TRBJ2-7 and V is TRBV29-1, with 8 bases that match TRBD1. The CDR3 covers 11 residues. The junction had 4 bases not matched to a gene; V was cut back by 5 bases and J by 7 bases. Germline V gene sequence: CDR1 SQVTM, CDR2 ANQGSEA. The CDR3 loop reads CSVWTGLEQYF. CDR3 bases: TGCAGCGTTTGGACAGGGTTAGAGCAGTACTTC.

This clonotype was recorded at least ten times. The chain carries TRBV10-3 and TRBJ2-2; unclear D gene. This CDR3 spans 14 amino acids. V gave up 7 bases and J gave up 0 bases, with 9 bases separating them. Germline assignment: CDR1 ENHRY and CDR2 SYGVKD. CDR3 DNA: TGTGCCATCACGAGAGATCCGAACACCGGGGAGCTGTTTTTT. This translates into CAITRDPNTGELFF.

This clonotype was found many times. The chain links TRBV6-5 to TRBJ1-4; D gene unclear. Germline V gene sequence: CDR1 MNHEY, CDR2 SVGAGI. The CDR3 loop spans 14 amino acids. Trimming left V 0 bases short and J 8 bases short, with 10 bases between. DNA for the CDR3: TGTGCCAGCAGTTACTCGGTGACTGAGGAAAAACTGTTTTTT. It specifies CASSYSVTEEKLFF.